This entry lists 16 T cell receptor beta chains sequenced from one sample in a study of CXCR3-negative and CXCR3-positive naive CD8 T cells. It was by 5' RACE with UMI labels that the TRB cDNA libraries were prepared. TCRdb re-called the 5' RACE reads; every CDR3 protein appears as one record, without DNA. This specimen shows 35,000 to 45,000 distinct CDR3 sequences; the ten leading clones hold 1.5% to 2%. The sequenced material came from naive CXCR3- CD8+ T cells from blood. Subset described: CD45RO-CCR7+CD27+CD95- naive CD8+ T cells lacking CXCR3 (TNR3-). These TCRs come from a human donor in good health. Some clones in this sample may be carry-over from other donors' samples.

V is TRBV3-1 and J is TRBJ1-5; TCRdb outputs TRBD1, but without DNA this stays unchecked. Per germline, CDR1 LGHDT and CDR2 YNNKEL (reference sequence). CDR3 length: 15 residues. The CDR3 spells CASSKQGAGNQPQHF.

The CDR3 sequence: CASSYTGRGEQYF. The rearrangement uses TRBV6-6 and TRBJ2-7; TCRdb indicates TRBD1, and absent DNA this call remains unverified. Germline V gene sequence: CDR1 MNHNY, CDR2 SVGAGI (reference sequence). The CDR3 spans 13 residues.

This sequence joins TRBV11-2 and TRBJ2-5; the D gene TCRdb calls, TRBD2, cannot be checked with no DNA. CDR1 and CDR2 from the germline V gene are SGHAT and FQNNGV. The CDR3 sequence is 13 residues long. The CDR3 region is CASSLIGRETQYF.

The chain carries TRBV14 and TRBJ2-5; TCRdb indicates TRBD2, and absent DNA this call remains unverified. There are 13 residues in the CDR3. Germline CDR1 and CDR2: SGHDN and FVKESK. The CDR3 spells CASSQVGRETQYF.

The chain couples TRBV20-1 to TRBJ1-5; TCRdb outputs TRBD1, but without DNA this stays unchecked. This CDR3 has 14 residues. Germline values: CDR1 DFQATT, CDR2 SNEGSKA (reference sequence). CDR3 sequence reads: CSARESGEAQPQHF.

The chain joins TRBV7-3 to TRBJ2-3. From germline, CDR1 is SGHTA and CDR2 FQGTGA. This CDR3 contains 14 residues. This CDR3 reads CASSLEGWTDTQYF. Supplemented by reference TRBV7-3 and TRBJ2-3, the full variable domain reads GAGVSQTPSNKVTEKGKYVELRCDPISGHTALYWYRQSLGQGPEFLIYFQGTGAADDSGLPNDRFFAVRPEGSVSTLKIQRTERGDSAVYLCASSLEGWTDTQYFGPGTRLTVL.

CDR3 residues: CASSPWQGNDEQYF. This chain connects TRBV7-2 to TRBJ2-7; TCRdb's assignment of TRBD1 cannot be checked, as there is no DNA. CDR1 is SGHTA and CDR2 is FQGNSA in the germline V gene. CDR3 size: 14 residues.

This CDR3 is CAISELGQPQHF. The chain joins TRBV10-3 to TRBJ1-5. This CDR3 is built from 12 residues. Germline CDR1 is ENHRY and CDR2 is SYGVKD.

CDR3: CSFETGGEDTQYF. The chain recombines TRBV29-1 with TRBJ2-3; no DNA is available, so the TRBD1 call from TCRdb remains unchecked. Germline CDR1 and CDR2: SQVTM and ANQGSEA. The CDR3 extends over 13 amino acids.

V is TRBV29-1 and J is TRBJ1-1; TCRdb selects TRBD1, and the lack of DNA leaves this call unchecked. The CDR3 loop spans 12 amino acids. CDR1 and CDR2 (germline): SQVTM, ANQGSEA. The CDR3 loop reads CSVDQGYTEAFF.

V gene TRBV7-9 combines with J gene TRBJ2-1; TCRdb designates TRBD2, a call that cannot be tested without DNA. The CDR3 length is 15 residues. Looked up from germline, CDR1 is SEHNR and CDR2 is FQNEAQ (reference sequence). CDR3 amino acids: CASTEVGGSYNEQFF.

CDR3 sequence: CASRSTELEAFF. This rearrangement joins TRBV12-3 or TRBV12-4 to TRBJ1-1. The CDR3 totals 12 residues.

The chain carries TRBV4-1 and TRBJ1-2; TCRdb outputs TRBD1, but without DNA this stays unchecked. Germline assignment: CDR1 MGHRA and CDR2 YSYEKL. The CDR3 runs to 13 residues. The CDR3 spells CASSQYRDDGYTF.

The rearrangement joins TRBV7-9 to TRBJ1-2; absent DNA, TCRdb's TRBD1 call cannot be checked. From germline, CDR1 is SEHNR and CDR2 FQNEAQ (reference sequence). This CDR3 region has 17 residues. The chain's CDR3 is CASSLATPGQGGGGYTF.

The chain is built from TRBV7-9 and TRBJ2-3. This CDR3 has 14 residues. In germline, CDR1 is SEHNR, CDR2 FQNEAQ (reference sequence). CDR3 loop: CASSLLWGTDTQYF.

The chain combines TRBV7-6 with TRBJ2-3; the D gene TCRdb calls, TRBD2, cannot be checked with no DNA. The CDR3 contains 17 residues. Germline lookup yields CDR1 SGHVS and CDR2 FNYEAQ. CDR3 sequence reads: CASSGTSGGPRTDTLYF.